Given below is one TCR beta chain in context. Its specificity is not known. Per germline, CDR1 SEHNR and CDR2 FQNEAQ (reference sequence). The CDR3 contains 14 residues. The V gene lost 2 bases and the J gene lost 2 bases, with 9 bases spanning the gap. The data stem from a study of cytomegalovirus exposure and HLA in healthy donors. Looking at the study overall: T cells numbering about 179 million yielded around 120 million unique TCR beta sequences in an earlier analysis. From HLA-typed donors, an early data release held about 85 million unique TCRs. Study results and limitations: In a later analysis, TCR association rates varied by HLA locus: DRB1 most, HLA-C fewest. TCR beta V segments were, for the most part, productive about 87% or about 30% of the time in an earlier analysis.

PCR employed 60 Vbeta and 13 Jbeta primers. The method was immunoSEQ multiplex PCR; TCRdb's version includes in-frame clones alone and lacks a portion of them. The sample includes 100,000 to 150,000 clones, 75% to 85% seen only once; the top ten take 1%. Sequencing input: PBMCs. The receptor's source is a man aged 40-50 years in good health and CMV-seronegative. This chain joins TRBV7-9 and TRBJ1-2; D gene uncertain. The CDR3: CASSLFAGNYGYTF. The CDR3 DNA reads as TGTGCCAGCAGCTTATTTGCGGGGAACTATGGCTACACCTTC. Full variable domain (rest looked up from reference TRBV7-9 and TRBJ1-2): DTGVSQNPRHKITKRGQNVTFRCDPISEHNRLYWYRQTLGQGPEFLTYFQNEAQLEKSRLLSDRFSAERPKGSFSTLEIQRTEQGDSAMYLCASSLFAGNYGYTFGSGTRLTVV.